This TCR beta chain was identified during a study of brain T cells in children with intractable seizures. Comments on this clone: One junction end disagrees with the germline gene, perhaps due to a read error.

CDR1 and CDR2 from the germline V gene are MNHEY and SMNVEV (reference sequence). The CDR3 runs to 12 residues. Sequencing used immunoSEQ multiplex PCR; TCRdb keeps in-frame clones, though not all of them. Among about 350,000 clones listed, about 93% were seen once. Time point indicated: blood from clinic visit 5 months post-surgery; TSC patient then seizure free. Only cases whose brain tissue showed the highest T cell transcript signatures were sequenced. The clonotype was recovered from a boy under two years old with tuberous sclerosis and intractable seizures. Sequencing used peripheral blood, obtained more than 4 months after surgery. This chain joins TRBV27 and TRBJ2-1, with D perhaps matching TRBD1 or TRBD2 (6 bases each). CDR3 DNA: TGCGCGATTGGGGGGCTGTCCACTGAGCAGTTCTTC. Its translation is CAIGGLSTEQFF.